This is a list of T cell receptor beta chains from one sample in a study of cytomegalovirus exposure and HLA in healthy donors. Here immunoSEQ multiplex PCR was the method, and the copy in TCRdb shows in-frame clones only, minus some. Of approximately 110,000 clones listed, roughly 71% are singletons. Sequencing was done on a sample of PBMCs. The receptors shown here come from a woman aged 50 to 65 in good health and CMV-seropositive. The CDR3 runs from the conserved cysteine through the conserved F or W. The order of the fields is V gene, clone size, D gene, J gene, CDR3 protein, CDR3 DNA. A D gene is named only where the DNA matches it firmly. Clone size is stated in some rows and not others, as once, few, many or a class when expanded.

>TRBV9|NA|TRBD1|TRBJ1-6
CASRCTGDSPLHF
TGTGCCAGCAGGTGCACAGGGGATTCACCCCTCCACTTT
>TRBV7-9|few|NA|TRBJ1-4
CSSSQGNEKLFF
TGTTCCAGCAGCCAGGGAAACGAAAAACTGTTTTTT
>TRBV10-3|NA|TRBD2|TRBJ2-5
CATGLAGANQETQYF
TGTGCCACCGGACTAGCGGGGGCGAATCAAGAGACCCAGTACTTC
>TRBV7-3|NA|NA|TRBJ1-4
CASSLMQGEKLFF
TGTGCCAGCAGCTTAATGCAGGGTGAAAAACTGTTTTTT
>TRBV5-1|NA|TRBD1|TRBJ1-2
CASSLEGRGYGYTF
TGCGCCAGCAGCTTGGAGGGCAGGGGGTATGGCTACACCTTC
>TRBV7-9|NA|TRBD1|TRBJ1-4
CASSIKTGGIIEKLFF
TGTGCCAGCAGCATAAAAACAGGGGGTATAATCGAAAAACTGTTTTTT
>TRBV7-3|NA|TRBD2|TRBJ2-1
CASSLSGGVNEQFF
TGTGCCAGCAGCCTTAGCGGGGGGGTTAATGAGCAGTTCTTC
>TRBV9|once|NA|TRBJ2-7
CASSPPDTLEQYF
TGTGCCAGCAGCCCCCCTGACACCCTCGAGCAGTACTTC
>TRBV4-3|NA|NA|TRBJ2-3
CASAATRADTQYF
TGCGCCAGCGCGGCGACTAGGGCAGATACGCAGTATTTT
>TRBV5-1|NA|TRBD1|TRBJ2-1
CASSLQPGTGQNEQFF
TGCGCCAGCAGCCTACAACCTGGGACAGGGCAGAATGAGCAGTTCTTC
>TRBV4-3|NA|TRBD1|TRBJ2-3
CASSPTGGNADTQYF
TGCGCCAGCAGCCCCACAGGGGGGAACGCAGATACGCAGTATTTT
>TRBV6-6|NA|NA|TRBJ1-3
CASRGPSGNTIYF
TGTGCCAGCAGGGGGCCCTCTGGAAACACCATATATTTT
>TRBV27|NA|NA|TRBJ2-7
CASSLWAVAGVAYEQYF
TGTGCCAGCAGTTTATGGGCTGTGGCAGGGGTGGCCTACGAGCAGTACTTC
>TRBV7-8|NA|TRBD1|TRBJ1-5
CASSDRESQYQPQHF
TGTGCCAGCAGCGACAGGGAGTCGCAGTATCAGCCCCAGCATTTT
>TRBV7-2|NA|TRBD1|TRBJ2-7
CASQLGPGGSYEQYF
TGTGCCAGCCAATTGGGGCCAGGGGGTTCGTACGAGCAGTACTTC
>TRBV7-9|once|TRBD2|TRBJ2-3
CASSMGSGGTDTQYF
TGTGCCAGCAGCATGGGGAGCGGGGGCACAGATACGCAGTATTTT
>TRBV19|once|NA|TRBJ2-7
CASRGAGSYEQYF
TGTGCCAGTAGAGGGGCGGGATCCTACGAGCAGTACTTC
>TRBV7-2|NA|NA|TRBJ2-7
CASSLFDVRVNEQYF
TGTGCCAGCAGCTTATTCGATGTCAGGGTAAACGAGCAGTACTTC
>TRBV19|few|NA|TRBJ2-1
CASSTPGRLHEQFF
TGTGCCAGTAGTACCCCGGGAAGGCTTCATGAGCAGTTCTTC
>TRBV19|NA|NA|TRBJ1-5
CASSKVQGSNQPQHF
TGTGCCAGTAGTAAGGTGCAGGGGAGCAATCAGCCCCAGCATTTT
>TRBV12-5|once|TRBD1|TRBJ2-3
CASGLVQGTASDTQYF
TGTGCTAGTGGTTTGGTACAAGGGACAGCCTCAGATACGCAGTATTTT
>TRBV5-4|NA|TRBD1|TRBJ2-1
CASSLGGRSYNEQFF
TGTGCCAGCAGCTTAGGGGGCCGCTCCTACAATGAGCAGTTCTTC
>TRBV9|few|NA|TRBJ2-2
CASSVTRDGTGELFF
TGTGCCAGCAGCGTGACACGGGATGGCACCGGGGAGCTGTTTTTT
>TRBV5-6|NA|TRBD2|TRBJ2-1
CASSLELAGGNSYNEQFF
TGTGCCAGCAGCTTGGAACTAGCGGGGGGTAATTCCTACAATGAGCAGTTCTTC
>TRBV28|NA|TRBD1|TRBJ2-1
CASSSGTVGSEQFF
TGTGCCAGCAGTTCCGGGACAGTAGGGAGTGAGCAGTTCTTC
>TRBV6-5|once|NA|TRBJ2-7
CASSQSYEQYF
TGTGCCAGCAGCCAATCCTACGAGCAGTACTTC
>TRBV6-1|NA|NA|TRBJ1-6
CASSVQDLNSPLHF
TGTGCCAGCAGTGTACAGGACCTTAATTCACCCCTCCACTTT
>TRBV6-5|NA|TRBD1|TRBJ2-5
CASSYLAGGAGETQYF
TGTGCCAGCAGTTACTTGGCAGGGGGCGCAGGGGAGACCCAGTACTTC
>TRBV4-1|NA|NA|TRBJ1-5
CASSLSVLGGQPQHF
TGCGCCAGCAGCCTTTCCGTCCTGGGAGGGCAGCCCCAGCATTTT
>TRBV4-1|NA|TRBD1|TRBJ1-2
CASSQDQQGAPYGYTF
TGCGCCAGCAGCCAAGATCAACAGGGGGCTCCTTATGGCTACACCTTC
>TRBV27|few|NA|TRBJ2-7
CASRPGTDPSYEQYF
TGTGCCAGCAGGCCCGGGACTGACCCTTCCTACGAGCAGTACTTC
>TRBV28|NA|NA|TRBJ1-2
CASSSGARSYTF
TGTGCCAGCAGTTCGGGAGCGAGAAGCTACACCTTC
>TRBV9|few|NA|TRBJ1-1
CASSPRQTMNTEAFF
TGTGCCAGCAGCCCCCGACAGACGATGAACACTGAAGCTTTCTTT
>TRBV19|NA|TRBD2|TRBJ2-3
CASSKTSDGGVTDTQYF
TGTGCCAGTAGTAAGACTTCTGACGGGGGGGTAACAGATACGCAGTATTTT
>TRBV20-1|NA|NA|TRBJ2-1
CSASRGGQFF
TGCAGTGCTTCGAGGGGGGGGCAGTTCTTC
>TRBV28|once|NA|TRBJ1-5
CASSFEFSNQPQHF
TGTGCCAGCAGTTTTGAGTTTAGCAATCAGCCCCAGCATTTT
>TRBV2|NA|NA|TRBJ1-2
CASSNQGPYGYTF
TGTGCCAGCAGTAACCAGGGCCCGTATGGCTACACCTTC
>TRBV7-8|NA|TRBD1|TRBJ1-6
CASSPRTGGSYNSPLHF
TGTGCCAGCAGCCCCCGGACAGGGGGATCCTATAATTCACCCCTCCACTTT
>TRBV5-1|NA|NA|TRBJ1-2
CASSPGEQGGGYTF
TGCGCCAGCAGCCCGGGTGAACAAGGGGGTGGCTACACCTTC